Presented here are 20 T cell receptor beta chains from one specimen sequenced in a study of cytomegalovirus exposure and HLA in healthy donors. The PCR employed 60 Vbeta primers together with 13 Jbeta primers. The data were produced by immunoSEQ multiplex PCR, yet TCRdb's version contains in-frame clones alone and is incomplete. The table includes tens of thousands of clones, 65% to 85% detected once. The sequenced material came from PBMCs. These receptors were obtained from a young woman in good health and CMV-seronegative.

CDR3 in amino acids: CASSLEWGGDTQYF. In DNA, the CDR3 is TGTGCCAGCAGCTTAGAGTGGGGAGGAGATACGCAGTATTTT. J is TRBJ2-3 and V is TRBV7-2; perhaps TRBD2 as D (6 bases). This CDR3 is built from 14 residues. V lost 1 base to trimming and J lost 5 bases, with 10 bases between them. Germline CDR1 is SGHTA and CDR2 is FQGNSA.

The V gene is TRBV6-4, the J gene TRBJ1-5, with 8 bases lining up with TRBD1. The CDR3 is 15 residues long. The germline gives CDR1 MRHNA, CDR2 SNTAGT. V dropped 4 bases and J dropped 3; count of bases not matched to a gene: 5. The CDR3 bases are TGTGCCAGCAGTGTTGGACAGGGTCCCAATCAGCCCCAGCATTTT. Residues: CASSVGQGPNQPQHF.

The chain has TRBV28 and TRBJ1-2; 8 positions match TRBD1. Losses at the gene ends were 5 bases for V and 10 bases for J; bases not matched to a gene: 18. The germline V gene encodes CDR1 MDHEN and CDR2 SYDVKM. The CDR3 has 16 residues. CDR3 in DNA: TGTGCCAGCAGTCTCCCCGGGGGTGACAGGGGTAATTACTACACCTTC. It yields the protein CASSLPGGDRGNYYTF.

In this sample, this clone turned up once. The J gene is TRBJ1-2, the V gene TRBV19; 7 nucleotides align to TRBD1. CDR1 is LNHDA and CDR2 is SQIVND in the germline V gene (reference sequence). The V segment lost 4 bases and the J segment 6 bases; nucleotides outside the gene matches: 8. The CDR3 contains 14 residues. The CDR3 reads CASSTPGGANGYTF. The CDR3 nucleotides are TGTGCCAGTAGTACCCCAGGGGGTGCAAATGGCTACACCTTC. Full variable domain (rest looked up from reference TRBV19 and TRBJ1-2): DGGITQSPKYLFRKEGQNVTLSCEQNLNHDAMYWYRQDPGQGLRLIYYSQIVNDFQKGDIAEGYSVSREKKESFPLTVTSAQKNPTAFYLCASSTPGGANGYTFGSGTRLTVV.

The chain employs TRBV7-6 and TRBJ2-7, with unresolved D. Per germline, CDR1 SGHVS and CDR2 FNYEAQ. V lost 0 bases and J 5 bases, leaving 8 bases between the germline ends. The CDR3 extends over 13 amino acids. The CDR3 nucleotides are TGTGCCAGCAGCTTAGCGGCAGGCGACGAGCAGTACTTC. This encodes CASSLAAGDEQYF.

This clone was detected once. The chain joins TRBV7-2 to TRBJ1-2; D gene uncertain. From germline, CDR1 is SGHTA and CDR2 FQGNSA. V was trimmed by 5 bases and J by 2 bases, leaving 12 bases between them. CDR3 length: 14 amino acids. CDR3 nucleotides: TGTGCCAGCAGCCCGACGGCGGGGAACTATGGCTACACCTTC. It encodes CASSPTAGNYGYTF.

The rearrangement joins TRBV2 to TRBJ1-1; possibly TRBD1 for D (6 bases). This CDR3 spans 15 amino acids. The V and J ends lost 3 bases and 1 base respectively, with 12 bases between them. The germline V gene has CDR1 SNHLY and CDR2 FYNNEI. CDR3 sequence: CASSEGTQGNTEAFF. The CDR3 DNA reads TGTGCCAGCAGTGAGGGAACACAGGGGAACACTGAAGCTTTCTTT.

This chain links TRBV7-6 with TRBJ1-1; a possible D gene is TRBD1 (6 bases). The V end lost 0 bases, the J end lost 4 bases, and 9 bases lay between the germline ends. CDR3 length: 14 amino acids. Germline V gives CDR1 SGHVS, CDR2 FNYEAQ. CDR3 bases: TGTGCCAGCAGCTTAGCGGGACAACTCACTGAAGCTTTCTTT. The encoded protein is CASSLAGQLTEAFF.

This clone was recorded only once. In DNA form, the CDR3 reads TGTGCCAGCAGCTTATGGGCTAGCGGGAGTGCCGATACGCAGTATTTT. This translates into CASSLWASGSADTQYF. J is TRBJ2-3 and V is TRBV7-3; 10 bases map to TRBD2. V shed 2 bases and J 6 bases; nucleotides not matched to a gene: 8. This CDR3 contains 16 residues. The V gene's germline CDR1 is SGHTA and CDR2 FQGTGA.

This clone has just one count. This rearrangement joins TRBV6-6 to TRBJ2-3, with TRBD2 as a possible D gene (5 bases). CDR1 is MNHNY, CDR2 SVGAGI, per germline (reference sequence). The CDR3 is 15 residues long. V lost 8 bases, J lost 0 bases, and 15 bases lay in between. The CDR3 region is CASRYGMWSTDTQYF. Written as DNA, the CDR3 is TGTGCCAGCCGCTACGGGATGTGGAGCACAGATACGCAGTATTTT.

V usage is TRBV6-6 and J usage is TRBJ1-1; D not certain. The V end was cut by 0 bases, the J end by 5 bases, with 10 bases between. The CDR3 has 14 residues. CDR1 is MNHNY and CDR2 is SVGAGI in the germline V gene (reference sequence). DNA of the CDR3: TGTGCCAGCAGTTACTCGACTACTGGGACTGAAGCTTTCTTT. It translates to CASSYSTTGTEAFF.

The chain joins TRBV6-4 to TRBJ2-3; a weak D match, TRBD1 (6 bases). Germline values: CDR1 MRHNA, CDR2 SNTAGT. V gave up 4 bases and J gave up 2 bases, with 10 bases separating them. The length of the CDR3 is 14 residues. In DNA, the CDR3 is TGTGCCAGCAGTGCTACAGGGATCACAGATACGCAGTATTTT. As protein: CASSATGITDTQYF.

The chain carries TRBV23-1 and TRBJ2-7, with a tentative D call TRBD1 (5 bases). TRBV23-1 is annotated as an ORF whose role is uncertain. The CDR3 consists of 15 residues. Trimming shortened V by 0 bases and J by 5 bases, and 14 bases separated the two germline ends. The CDR3 region has the DNA TGCGCCAGCAGTCAATCACCCAGGGTCCTTAACGAGCAGTACTTC. Translating gives CASSQSPRVLNEQYF.

The genes are TRBV13 and TRBJ1-1; TRBD1 matches at 7 bases. The CDR3 has 16 residues. Germline loops: CDR1 PRHDT, CDR2 FYEKMQ (reference sequence). V lost 4 bases to trimming and J lost 3 bases; unmatched junction nucleotides: 11. The CDR3 bases are TGTGCCAGCAGCTCTTTACAGGGGCGTGGGGACACTGAAGCTTTCTTT. Encoded protein: CASSSLQGRGDTEAFF.

V gene TRBV11-2 combines with J gene TRBJ1-1, with D maybe TRBD1 (6 bases). This CDR3 region has 13 residues. Germline V CDR1 and CDR2: SGHAT, FQNNGV. V was trimmed by 2 bases and J by 5 bases, leaving 9 bases between them. The CDR3 protein is CASSLTQGTEAFF. In DNA form, the CDR3 reads TGTGCCAGCAGCTTAACCCAGGGGACTGAAGCTTTCTTT.

This clone was recorded a few times. This rearrangement joins TRBV7-3 to TRBJ2-5; 9 bases are a match to TRBD1. The germline V gene encodes CDR1 SGHTA and CDR2 FQGTGA. V lost 1 base, J lost 4 bases, and 10 bases stayed unmatched. This CDR3 contains 17 residues. The CDR3 coding sequence is TGTGCCAGCAGCTTAATAGGATACGGACAGGGGTCAGAGACCCAGTACTTC. Its protein product is CASSLIGYGQGSETQYF.

This clone was recorded once. The genes are TRBV9 and TRBJ1-2; D unclear. Germline CDR1 reads SGDLS; CDR2 reads YYNGEE. Deletions cut 4 bases from V and 3 bases from J, with 13 bases between. The CDR3 length is 14 residues. DNA of the CDR3: TGTGCCAGCAGCCCGTTTGAGGGCGACTATGGCTACACCTTC. Amino acids: CASSPFEGDYGYTF.

This chain links TRBV6-5 with TRBJ1-3; 8 bases fit TRBD1. The CDR3 runs 15 residues. V shed 2 bases and J 4 bases; nucleotides not matched to a gene: 4. Per germline, CDR1 MNHEY and CDR2 SVGAGI. CDR3 bases: TGTGCCAGCAGTTACGGACAGGGCGAAGGAAACACCATATATTTT. It encodes CASSYGQGEGNTIYF.

This sequence joins TRBV6-5 and TRBJ2-5; 7 bases align to TRBD1. The germline V gene encodes CDR1 MNHEY and CDR2 SVGAGI. The trim removed 6 bases at V and 2 bases at J, leaving 6 bases unmatched. CDR3 length: 14 residues. As DNA, the CDR3 is TGTGCCAGCAGCCCTCGACAGGGTCAAGAGACCCAGTACTTC. Its translation is CASSPRQGQETQYF.

CDR3: CASSERAEGNIQYF. In DNA, the CDR3 is TGTGCCAGCAGTGAGCGGGCCGAAGGAAACATTCAGTACTTC. The rearrangement joins TRBV6-1 to TRBJ2-4; D perhaps matches TRBD2 (5 bases). This CDR3 spans 14 amino acids. Germline V gene lookup returns CDR1 MNHNS and CDR2 SASEGT. The V end was cut by 3 bases, the J end by 6 bases, with 12 bases between.